The 21 T cell receptor beta chains below all came from one sample that was sequenced in a study of blood T cell repertoires in COVID-19. Only in-frame clones appear in the TCRdb table, and some are missing; sequencing was by immunoSEQ multiplex PCR. The sample shows some 490,000 clones, 88% of them seen only once. Input material: PBMCs or T cells enriched from blood (not recorded which). The source of these receptors is a woman aged 55-69 years who had recovered from COVID-19.

This chain uses TRBV7-2 with TRBJ2-3; D might be TRBD1 (5 bases). The CDR3 covers 15 residues. Germline V gives CDR1 SGHTA, CDR2 FQGNSA. V lost 5 bases, J lost 2 bases, and 14 bases lay in between. CDR3 in amino acids: CASSQTGYFTDTQYF. The CDR3 DNA reads as TGTGCCAGCAGCCAAACAGGTTACTTCACAGATACGCAGTATTTT.

The genes are TRBV6-5 and TRBJ1-6, with D hard to call. CDR3 size: 14 residues. The V gene lost 3 bases and the J gene lost 8 bases, with 11 bases spanning the gap. Germline CDR1 reads MNHEY; CDR2 reads SVGAGI. CDR3 residues: CASSYAGIHSPLHF. DNA for the CDR3: TGTGCCAGCAGTTATGCGGGGATTCATTCACCCCTCCACTTT.

The J gene is TRBJ2-7, the V gene TRBV5-1, with 8 bases aligning to TRBD2. Germline lookup yields CDR1 SGHRS and CDR2 YFSETQ. There are 14 residues in the CDR3. After removal of 4 bases from V and 6 bases from J, the junction contained 9 bases not matched to a gene. Written as DNA, the CDR3 is TGCGCCAGCAGCCTAGCGGGCCTGCCGGGCGAGCAGTACTTC. This gives the protein CASSLAGLPGEQYF. Together with reference TRBV5-1 and TRBJ2-7, the CDR3 gives the full variable domain: KAGVTQTPRYLIKTRGQQVTLSCSPISGHRSVSWYQQTPGQGLQFLFEYFSETQRNKGNFPGRFSGRQFSNSRSEMNVSTLELGDSALYLCASSLAGLPGEQYFGPGTRLTVT.

The chain carries TRBV29-1 and TRBJ2-7; 8 nucleotides agree with TRBD1. The CDR3 spans 14 residues. Germline trimming cut 5 bases from V and 2 bases from J; bases unmatched to any gene: 8. The germline gives CDR1 SQVTM, CDR2 ANQGSEA. CDR3: CSVYGQGYTYEQYV. The DNA of the CDR3 is TGCAGCGTTTACGGACAGGGATACACCTACGAGCAGTACGTC.

This clone is a singleton in its sample. The J gene is TRBJ1-1, the V gene TRBV6-5; 8 positions agree with TRBD1. The CDR3 has 14 amino acids. Germline V gene lookup returns CDR1 MNHEY and CDR2 SVGAGI. V trimming: 7 bases; J trimming: 10 bases; junction bases outside the gene matches: 14. The CDR3 nucleotides read TGTGCCAGCATCTGGCACCCGACAGGGGTGGGAGCTTTCTTT. Its translation is CASIWHPTGVGAFF.

This clone was recorded a few times. The rearrangement links TRBV10-3 to TRBJ1-1; 9 bases match TRBD1. The CDR3 contains 13 residues. The junction had 2 bases not matched to a gene; V was cut back by 4 bases and J by 5 bases. CDR1 and CDR2 from the germline V gene are ENHRY and SYGVKD. The CDR3 sequence is CAISVGQGTEAFF. CDR3 coding DNA: TGTGCCATCAGTGTTGGACAGGGGACTGAAGCTTTCTTT.

This sequence joins TRBV10-3 and TRBJ1-2, with 8 bases identical to TRBD1. Unmatched junction bases numbered 12, after V lost 5 bases and J lost 4 bases. In germline, CDR1 is ENHRY, CDR2 SYGVKD. The CDR3 is 16 amino acids. CDR3 amino acids: CAISTTPGQGLYGYTF. The CDR3 nucleotides read TGTGCCATCAGTACAACCCCCGGACAGGGACTCTATGGCTACACCTTC.

The chain is built from TRBV15 and TRBJ1-2; D remains unclear. V lost 4 bases and J lost 4, with 13 bases in between. Per germline, CDR1 LNHNV and CDR2 YYDKDF (reference sequence). The CDR3 has 14 residues. CDR3 nucleotides: TGTGCCACCAGCACCAGCGGGAATTCCTATGGCTACACCTTC. It encodes CATSTSGNSYGYTF.

This clone was seen once. The chain uses TRBV12-5 and TRBJ2-4, with D possibly TRBD1 on 6 matching bases. The V and J ends lost 1 base and 0 bases respectively, with 13 bases between them. The CDR3 has 17 residues. In germline, CDR1 is LGHNT, CDR2 FRNRAP. Here the CDR3 DNA reads TGTGCTAGTGGTTTGGACTCGGACAGTCCAGCCAAAAACATTCAGTACTTC. This encodes CASGLDSDSPAKNIQYF.

This clone was counted a few times. The rearrangement joins TRBV27 to TRBJ1-2; the D gene is possibly TRBD1 (6 bases). V gave up 2 bases and J gave up 0 bases, with 16 bases separating them. Germline V lookup: CDR1 MNHEY, CDR2 SMNVEV (reference sequence). This CDR3 is 17 amino acids long. The CDR3 sequence is CASSLAGEGASNYGYTF. DNA for the CDR3: TGTGCCAGCAGTTTAGCAGGGGAAGGGGCTTCTAACTATGGCTACACCTTC.

This clone was counted a few times. This chain connects TRBV2 to TRBJ1-5; 9 nucleotides agree with TRBD1. Germline loops: CDR1 SNHLY, CDR2 FYNNEI. V trimming: 6 bases; J trimming: 2 bases; junction bases outside the gene matches: 5. The CDR3 contains 15 residues. The CDR3, as DNA: TGTGCCAGCAGAACCGGGGACAGGGGCAATCAGCCCCAGCATTTT. This encodes CASRTGDRGNQPQHF.

In its sample, this clone was seen once. This chain uses TRBV30 with TRBJ2-2; 12 bases map to TRBD1. Germline CDR1 and CDR2: GTSNPN and SVGIG (reference sequence). The V segment lost 1 base and the J segment 3 bases; nucleotides outside the gene matches: 6. The CDR3 spans 17 residues. CDR3 loop: CAWSEGTGGSYTGELFF. Written as DNA, the CDR3 is TGTGCCTGGAGTGAAGGGACAGGGGGCTCCTACACCGGGGAGCTGTTTTTT.

The rearrangement joins TRBV19 to TRBJ1-2, with 8 bases fitting TRBD1. Germline loops: CDR1 LNHDA, CDR2 SQIVND (reference sequence). This CDR3 contains 15 residues. V shed 4 bases and J 6 bases; nucleotides not matched to a gene: 10. The CDR3: CASSTNRGTLNGYTF. DNA for the CDR3: TGTGCCAGTAGTACTAACAGGGGGACTTTGAATGGCTACACCTTC.

This clone was found a few times. V gene TRBV2 combines with J gene TRBJ2-7, with a possible D match to TRBD1 (6 bases). V lost 6 bases to trimming and J lost 0 bases, with 12 bases between them. The germline V gene has CDR1 SNHLY and CDR2 FYNNEI. This CDR3 comprises 14 residues. Here the CDR3 DNA reads TGTGCCAGCAGCGTACAGGGAATCTCCTACGAGCAGTACTTC. This translates into CASSVQGISYEQYF.

The V and J genes are TRBV11-2 and TRBJ2-6, with a weak D call TRBD1 (6 bases). This CDR3 contains 18 residues. From germline, CDR1 is SGHAT and CDR2 FQNNGV. Trimming took 0 bases from V and 0 from J, leaving 12 bases between them. The CDR3 DNA is TGTGCCAGCAGCTTAGATCGTGGGGGCGGCTCTGGGGCCAACGTCCTGACTTTC. This gives the protein CASSLDRGGGSGANVLTF.

V gene TRBV6-5 combines with J gene TRBJ2-4; 7 nucleotides match TRBD1. There are 12 residues in the CDR3. Germline V gene lookup returns CDR1 MNHEY and CDR2 SVGAGI. The V segment lost 6 bases and the J segment 5 bases; nucleotides outside the gene matches: 1. CDR3 bases: TGTGCCAGCAGGGGACAGCAAAACATTCAGTACTTC. Residues: CASRGQQNIQYF.

This chain joins TRBV18 and TRBJ2-2; D might be TRBD1 (5 bases). V gave up 3 bases and J gave up 6 bases, with 11 bases separating them. This CDR3 comprises 14 residues. In germline, CDR1 is KGHSH, CDR2 LQKENI. The CDR3, as DNA: TGTGCCAGCTCACCGGACACAACCCCCGGGGAGCTGTTTTTT. Translated: CASSPDTTPGELFF. Combining the CDR3 with reference TRBV18 and TRBJ2-2 gives the whole variable domain NAGVMQNPRHLVRRRGQEARLRCSPMKGHSHVYWYRQLPEEGLKFMVYLQKENIIDESGMPKERFSAEFPKEGPSILRIQQVVRGDSAAYFCASSPDTTPGELFFGEGSRLTVL.

The rearrangement joins TRBV3-1 (or the pseudogene TRBV3-2) to TRBJ2-3, with 11 bases fitting TRBD2. V dropped 6 bases and J dropped 4; count of bases not matched to a gene: 9. This CDR3 is built from 16 residues. Germline V gene lookup returns CDR1 LGHDT and CDR2 YNNKEL (reference sequence). The CDR3, as DNA: TGTGCCAGCAGTGCGGGTAGCGGGGGGGAACCAGATACGCAGTATTTT. Its protein product is CASSAGSGGEPDTQYF.

J is TRBJ1-1 and V is TRBV5-8, with unresolved D. V lost 4 bases and J 1 base, leaving 11 bases between the germline ends. CDR3 length: 14 residues. Germline CDR1 and CDR2: SGHTS and YDEGEE. CDR3 protein: CASSPSNRNTEAFF. CDR3 bases: TGTGCCAGCAGCCCCTCGAACAGGAACACTGAAGCTTTCTTT.

This chain uses TRBV28 with TRBJ1-4; a weak D match, TRBD1 (6 bases). V lost 1 base and J 7 bases, leaving 10 bases between the germline ends. The CDR3 sequence is 14 residues long. Per the germline V gene, CDR1 is MDHEN and CDR2 is SYDVKM. Here the CDR3 reads CASSLSTGTEKLFF. Here the CDR3 DNA reads TGTGCCAGCAGTTTATCGACAGGAACTGAAAAACTGTTTTTT.

The CDR3 reads CASSLRAGLGQETQYF. The DNA for the CDR3 is TGTGCCAGCAGCTTAAGAGCGGGACTAGGCCAAGAGACCCAGTACTTC. The chain is built from TRBV7-2 and TRBJ2-5; 8 positions agree with TRBD2. J lost 1 base, V lost 2 bases, and 6 bases had no gene match. CDR1 and CDR2 (germline): SGHTA, FQGNSA. This CDR3 is built from 16 residues.